Sequencing of this T cell receptor (beta chain) was carried out in a study of post-analysis software for immune sequencing data. Study results and caveats: In patients, about 5 TRBV segments were more frequent than in controls, with TRBV5-6, TRBV5-1 and TRBV20-1 among them.

V was clipped by 5 bases and J by 8 bases; unmatched bases: 7. The CDR3 is 14 residues long. TCR beta cDNA libraries had unique molecular identifiers. T cells, about 0.9 to 10 million of them, yielded some 500,000 cDNA molecules. MiXCR was run by TCRdb on the PCR reads, yielding one entry per CDR3 protein. In the table there are about 760,000 distinct CDR3 sequences, around 27% of which are singletons. Concerning this clonotype: Its antigen is not identified.

The specimen sequenced was blood. The TCR sequence derives from a girl aged 10-17 years with multiple sclerosis. The chain joins TRBV12-3 or TRBV12-4 to TRBJ2-4; 9 positions match TRBD2. The CDR3: CASSPAGGRDIQYF. The DNA of the CDR3 is TGTGCCAGCAGTCCGGCGGGGGGGCGGGACATTCAGTACTTC.